This T cell receptor (beta chain) appears in the sequencing data of a study of shared clonotypes between healthy human individuals. Trimming removed 5 bases from V and 0 bases from J, with 29 bases in between. Germline V lookup: CDR1 LGHNA, CDR2 YSLEER. The CDR3 runs 22 residues. Some clones are missing from TCRdb's copy, which holds only in-frame ones; the method was immunoSEQ multiplex PCR. The sample lists around 2.1 million clones, approximately 96% seen once, with 0.1% to 0.15% in the top ten. The gene calls are TRBV4-3 and TRBJ1-6; D is possibly TRBD1 (5 bases). Sequenced material: naive CD4+ T cells sorted from blood. Documented subset: CD45RA+ positively selected. This clonotype was obtained from a man between 18 and 29 years old in good health. The CDR3 loop is CASSKFPQDSGYSSSYNSPLHF. The CDR3 DNA reads TGCGCCAGCAGCAAATTTCCACAGGATAGTGGATATTCCAGCTCCTATAATTCACCCCTCCACTTT.